These T cell receptor beta chains were read from a single sample in a study of T cell repertoires in cytomegalovirus infection. TCRdb reprocessed the reads with MiXCR, giving one entry per CDR3 protein. Seen here are approximately 500,000 distinct CDR3 sequences, over 9% observed once, and the top ten hold about a tenth. What was sequenced was PBMCs. The receptor set was obtained from a human donor in good health (CMV status not recorded). Some clones in this sample may be carry-over from other donors' samples. CDR3s include the opening cysteine and the closing phenylalanine or tryptophan.

V: TRBV18
J: TRBJ1-5
CDR3: CASSPQDVNQPQHF

V: TRBV25-1
J: TRBJ1-5
CDR3: CASTKGRLKPQHF

V: TRBV2
J: TRBJ1-2
CDR3: CASKGGTVYGYTF

V: TRBV4-2
J: TRBJ2-2
CDR3: CASSQDSGITGELFF

V: TRBV4-2
J: TRBJ2-1
CDR3: CASSQDDVGGGYNEQFF

V: TRBV24-1
J: TRBJ2-1
CDR3: CATGRTSGRVDEQFF

V: TRBV18
J: TRBJ1-1
CDR3: CASLSGGHTEAFF

V: TRBV5-1
J: TRBJ2-2
CDR3: CASSLRGDTGELFF

V: TRBV7-9
J: TRBJ1-6
CDR3: CASSFSGRDNSPLHF

V: TRBV28
J: TRBJ2-1
CDR3: CASSPAGEGINEQFF

V: TRBV7-8
J: TRBJ1-5
CDR3: CASSLDRGLQPQHF